The 12 T cell receptor beta chains reported below all come from one sample, sequenced in a study of T cell changes during pregnancy in multiple sclerosis. Assay used: immunoSEQ multiplex PCR; TCRdb lists only in-frame clones, some missing. The table includes about 89,000 clones, 92% detected once. The source material was peripheral blood, sampled after pregnancy. These receptors were taken from a female donor in good health, enrolled as a control in a pregnancy study.

This sequence joins TRBV2 and TRBJ2-7, with no clear D. The CDR3 spans 14 residues. The V gene lost 3 bases and the J gene lost 2 bases, with 11 bases spanning the gap. CDR1 SNHLY and CDR2 FYNNEI come from the germline V gene. The DNA for the CDR3 is TGTGCCAGCAGTGACCCCGGAGAGACCTACGAGCAGTACTTC. As protein: CASSDPGETYEQYF.

This chain links TRBV18 with TRBJ2-7, with D unresolved. V shed 6 bases and J shed 1 base, with 10 bases lying between them. The germline V gene encodes CDR1 KGHSH and CDR2 LQKENI. The CDR3 consists of 13 residues. The CDR3 loop is CASSGRQSYEQYF. DNA of the CDR3: TGTGCCAGCTCGGGCAGGCAGTCCTACGAGCAGTACTTC.

For this clone: One end of the junction does not line up with germline, which may come from a read error. The V gene is TRBV7-7, the J gene TRBJ1-1, with D tentatively TRBD1 (6 bases). The CDR3 is 17 amino acids. Germline CDR1 and CDR2: SSHAT and FNYEAQ (reference sequence). CDR3: CASSHTINQTGNTEAFF. CDR3 DNA sequence: TGTGCTAGCAGCCACACCATTAACCAGACAGGGAACACTGAAGCTTTCTTT.

The rearrangement uses TRBV6-1 and TRBJ2-1; 10 bases agree with TRBD2. The CDR3 loop spans 16 amino acids. With 4 bases clipped from V and 6 bases from J, the junction kept 9 bases outside the gene matches. From germline, CDR1 is MNHNS and CDR2 SASEGT. CDR3 amino acids: CASSALTSGVANEQFF. CDR3 DNA sequence: TGTGCCAGCAGTGCGTTAACTAGCGGGGTAGCCAATGAGCAGTTCTTC.

The chain carries TRBV4-1 and TRBJ2-2; the match to TRBD2 covers 9 bases. CDR3 length equals 16 residues. Trimming removed 3 bases from V and 4 bases from J; junction bases left unmatched: 6. Germline CDR1 reads MGHRA; CDR2 reads YSYEKL. CDR3: CASSQPSGRTTGELFF. As DNA, the CDR3 is TGCGCCAGCAGCCAGCCCAGCGGGAGGACCACCGGGGAGCTGTTTTTT.

The chain employs TRBV6-6 and TRBJ1-1; 7 bases agree with TRBD1. J lost 5 bases, V lost 2 bases, and 11 bases had no gene match. The CDR3 totals 16 residues. CDR1 and CDR2 (germline): MNHNY, SVGAGI (reference sequence). The CDR3 is CASSYPRTGSRTEAFF. CDR3 coding DNA: TGTGCCAGCAGTTACCCCAGGACAGGAAGTAGGACTGAAGCTTTCTTT.

This chain joins TRBV6-1 and TRBJ2-2, with TRBD1 as a possible D gene (5 bases). The V and J ends lost 3 bases and 4 bases respectively, with 12 bases between them. CDR1 is MNHNS and CDR2 is SASEGT in the germline V gene. The CDR3 is 15 residues long. The CDR3 region has the DNA TGTGCCAGCAGTGATCCAGGGTTCGTCACCGGGGAGCTGTTTTTT. Protein sequence: CASSDPGFVTGELFF.

The gene calls are TRBV10-2 and TRBJ2-7; 7 bases are shared with TRBD2. V lost 0 bases and J lost 6; bases outside the gene matches: 2. Germline CDR1 reads WSHSY; CDR2 reads SAAADI. This CDR3 has 13 amino acids. This chain's CDR3 is CASSESGGSEQYF. CDR3 nucleotides: TGCGCCAGCAGTGAGTCCGGGGGGAGCGAGCAGTACTTC.

This clone was observed a few times. The chain uses TRBV6-4 and TRBJ1-6, with 10 bases fitting TRBD1. The V gene end was trimmed by 3 bases and the J gene end by 9 bases; junction bases not matched to a gene: 2. The CDR3 loop spans 14 amino acids. Germline CDR1 reads MRHNA; CDR2 reads SNTAGT. The CDR3 here is CASSEGQGSSPLHF. In nucleotides, the CDR3 is TGTGCCAGCAGTGAGGGACAGGGGAGTTCACCCCTCCACTTT.

The CDR3 DNA sequence: TGTGCCAGCAGCTTAGCGTCCCCTACAGATACTGAAGCTTTCTTT. It translates to CASSLASPTDTEAFF. The rearrangement links TRBV7-9 to TRBJ1-1; no clear D. V dropped 0 bases and J dropped 5 bases, with 13 bases sitting between them. The CDR3 is 15 amino acids. Germline lookup yields CDR1 SEHNR and CDR2 FQNEAQ (reference sequence).

V is TRBV5-1 and J is TRBJ2-3, with a tentative D call TRBD2 (5 bases). Trimming shortened V by 5 bases and J by 0 bases, and 10 bases separated the two germline ends. Per germline, CDR1 SGHRS and CDR2 YFSETQ. The CDR3 contains 14 residues. The CDR3 sequence: CASSISASTDTQYF. The CDR3 nucleotides read TGCGCCAGCAGTATTAGCGCCAGCACAGATACGCAGTATTTT.

For this clone: One end of the junction does not line up with germline, which may come from a read error. CDR3 sequence reads: CASSSGTSGGSLF. CDR3 in DNA: TGTGCCAGCAGCTCCGGGACTAGCGGGGGTTCGCTCTTC. The J gene is TRBJ2-1, the V gene TRBV7-8; 14 nucleotides align to TRBD2. Germline loops: CDR1 SGHVS, CDR2 FQNEAQ. The CDR3 covers 13 residues. Complete variable domain (other parts from reference TRBV7-8 and TRBJ2-1): GAGVSQSPRYKVAKRGQDVALRCDPISGHVSLFWYQQALGQGPEFLTYFQNEAQLDKSGLPSDRFFAERPEGSVSTLKIQRTQQEDSAVYLCASSSGTSGGSLFGPGTRLTVL.